This section outlines one TCR beta chain sequence together with its context. Its antigen is still unknown. The sample comes from a study of CXCR3-negative and CXCR3-positive naive CD8 T cells. The CDR3 has 13 amino acids. The germline gives CDR1 SQVTM, CDR2 ANQGSEA. Libraries of TRB cDNA were made by 5' RACE and carried UMIs. TCRdb reprocessed the 5' RACE reads; each CDR3 protein has one entry and no DNA is given. The sample yields around 63,000 distinct CDR3 sequences, of which the top ten take up 4% to 5.5%. At roughly 300,000 cells each, triplicate sorts were carried out for each CD8+ T cell subset. The study's findings and limits: TCR interaction strength was inferred from TRB CDR3 physicochemistry, as CD5 matched across naive subsets. Diversity proved comparably high across both naive subsets and much lower in memory CD8+ cells. Compared with CXCR3-negative naive cells, CXCR3-positive naive cells showed more hydrophobic TRB CDR3s.

The V and J genes are TRBV29-1 and TRBJ1-2; TCRdb returns TRBD1, unconfirmable since there is no DNA. The origin of this receptor is a human donor in good health. Some clones in this sample may be carry-over from other donors' samples. The sample taken for sequencing was naive CXCR3+ CD8+ T cells from blood. Subset denoted: CD45RO-CCR7+CD27+CD95- naive CD8+ T cells expressing CXCR3 (TNR3+). The CDR3 protein is CSVPGTGLRGYTF.